These 5 T cell receptor beta chains originate from one sample sequenced in a study of blood T cell repertoires in COVID-19. Repertoires were generated with immunoSEQ multiplex PCR, while TCRdb's copy carries only in-frame clones and drops some. The sample consists of some 240,000 clones, 84% of them appearing once. The sample was peripheral blood. The receptor set was obtained from a woman aged 40-49 years who had recovered from COVID-19.

The V gene is TRBV9, the J gene TRBJ2-1, with D perhaps matching TRBD1 (6 bases). CDR1 is SGDLS and CDR2 is YYNGEE in the germline V gene. This CDR3 comprises 19 residues. The V end was cut by 6 bases, the J end by 0 bases, with 25 bases between. Here the CDR3 DNA reads TGTGCCAGCACCATCCATAGCAGGGACACTTCAAGCTCCTACAATGAGCAGTTCTTC. As protein: CASTIHSRDTSSSYNEQFF.

The rearrangement joins TRBV6-6 to TRBJ2-3; possibly TRBD2 for D (6 bases). V gave up 2 bases and J gave up 4 bases, with 10 bases separating them. CDR1 is MNHNY, CDR2 SVGAGI, per germline (reference sequence). The CDR3 consists of 14 residues. CDR3 in amino acids: CASSYGTYSDTQYF. The CDR3 DNA is TGTGCCAGCAGTTACGGGACTTATTCAGATACGCAGTATTTT.

This chain connects TRBV11-3 to TRBJ2-7; a possible D gene is TRBD1 (6 bases). V lost 5 bases and J lost 3, with 17 bases in between. Germline V CDR1 and CDR2: SGHNT, YENEEA. This CDR3 is built from 15 residues. CDR3: CASSQGTGSGYEQYF. The CDR3 nucleotides are TGTGCCAGCAGCCAGGGTACAGGGTCGGGCTACGAGCAGTACTTC.

The J gene is TRBJ2-7, the V gene TRBV6-5, with D hard to call. Germline CDR1 MNHEY, CDR2 SVGAGI. The ends were cut back, 5 bases at V and 0 bases at J, with 8 bases in the middle. CDR3 length: 13 residues. The CDR3 sequence: CASSQLVSYEQYF. CDR3 DNA: TGTGCCAGCAGTCAACTTGTCTCCTACGAGCAGTACTTC.

This chain connects TRBV28 to TRBJ1-2, with D perhaps TRBD1 (5 bases). Looked up from germline, CDR1 is MDHEN and CDR2 is SYDVKM. V lost 4 bases, J lost 1 base, and 13 bases lay in between. The CDR3 is made up of 15 amino acids. This CDR3 is CASSSAGEGNYGYTF. CDR3 coding DNA: TGTGCCAGCAGTTCGGCGGGGGAGGGTAACTATGGCTACACCTTC.